Here is one T cell receptor (beta chain) with its context. This record comes from a study of blood T cell repertoires in COVID-19. The protocol was immunoSEQ multiplex PCR, while the TCRdb copy is restricted to in-frame clones and leaves out a portion. The sample carries 440,000 or so clones, around 91% recorded once. Germline V gene lookup returns CDR1 SGHDN and CDR2 FVKESK. Trimming pared 4 bases from V and 5 bases from J, leaving 14 bases between. There are 14 residues in the CDR3. The rearrangement joins TRBV14 to TRBJ2-5; D is possibly TRBD2 (6 bases). This TCR derives from a woman in her 40s with COVID-19, enrolled during active disease. Sequencing was done on a sample of peripheral blood. The CDR3 loop is CASSLLGGRETQYF. The DNA of the CDR3 is TGTGCCAGCAGCCTTTTGGGAGGCCGGGAGACCCAGTACTTC.